What follows is one T cell receptor (beta chain) and its context. Its antigen target is currently unknown. Base qualities are not at hand, and no much larger clone is one base apart. The sample belongs to a study of T cell responses to AZD1222 COVID-19 vaccine (dated by TCRdb to the early 2020s). About the full investigation: A total of about 250 trial participants underwent TCR sequencing, of whom around 210 had received two doses of AZD1222 and around 26 had received two doses of the MenACWY control vaccine. Trial participants were enrolled into age subgroups of 18-55, 56-69 and 70-plus years, which contained about 150, 28 and 57 TCR-sequenced participants, respectively.

The CDR3 regions of human TCRbeta chains were analyzed by immunosequencing. In the source study's methods: TCRs in the repertoires were compared against a reference library of SARS-CoV-2-specific TCRs that had been generated with the MIRA antigen-specificity platform. Breadth was defined as the fraction of unique TCRs that were SARS-CoV-2-associated, and depth was defined as the fraction of total T cells that were SARS-CoV-2-associated. Using the MIRA data, every spike-specific TCR was mapped to the spike region that the TCR reacted to and assigned to either a CD4 or a CD8 class. Log10-transformed breadth and depth values were compared by one-way ANOVA with Sidak's multiple comparisons tests. The clones in this table, taken by TCRdb from immuneACCESS, are in-frame only. Not every clone is retained; where verified, under half of the shortfall comes from an unresolved V gene, and the cause of the rest is unknown. That table supplies the V and J calls and clone size; D and trimming were determined from the DNA. The sample has approximately 90,000 clones on record, about 89% of them singletons. The ten largest account for 5% to 6.5% of the sample.

The CDR3 contains 14 residues, cysteine and phenylalanine counted. Kept here is only the CDR3 DNA, which spans 42 bases and is read in frame from base 1. Via the germline V gene (reference sequence), CDR1 is MNHEY and CDR2 SMNVEV. V is pared back by 7 bases and J by 9 bases, with 19 bases lying between the germline termini. According to the study, the label for this sample's time point signals: about 28 days (+/-7) after the second vaccine dose. AZD1222 recipients with second doses at about 4 weeks or about 12 weeks were pooled, because spike-specific TCR depth and breadth did not differ between schedules. Vaccinee samples came from UK trials COV001 and COV002, including a single-blind randomized controlled phase 2/3 trial of AZD1222 (ChAdOx1 nCoV-19) in healthy adults. For TCRbeta chain sequencing, PBMC samples were collected from trial participants at day 0 and at day 28 after the second dose.

The study at large found these results: A significant rise in spike-specific TCR breadth and depth was observed after two AZD1222 doses relative to day 0 and relative to MenACWY recipients. Reportedly, close to half of the unique spike-specific TCRs recognized epitopes lying outside the regions that are mutated in the B.1.351 and B.1.1.7 variants. Because no day 14 peak-response samples were available, the repertoires could be characterized only after the peak T cell response. Conclusions about previously exposed vaccinees were limited because only a handful of AZD1222 recipients were SARS-CoV-2 seropositive at baseline. CD4 TCRs associated with the vaccine covered the entire spike protein, and the dominant responses were in regions 160-218 and 743-854. In the small 56-69-year group, the increase in depth fell short of significance, most likely because of low power. Participants were mostly white British, with more females than males. The authors suggested clonal diversity may have been underestimated.

The source of this sequence is an adult who received the AZD1222 COVID-19 vaccine. Sequencing used peripheral blood, obtained 28 days after the second AZD1222 dose. The chain is made from TRBV27 and TRBJ2-1; TRBD1 might be the D gene, on 5 matching bases. The DNA sequence reads TGTGCCAGCAAGGAAGGGGAAGAGGTAGGTGAGCAGTTCTTC. Its coded protein is CASKEGEEVGEQFF.